This T cell receptor beta chain was captured in a study of Ad26.COV2.S vaccination and SARS-CoV-2 variants. Study as a whole: Donor got 5x10^10 or 1x10^11 viral particles of Ad26.COV2.S.

To note about this clone: Antigen: not known.

Only in-frame clones appear in the TCRdb table, and some are missing; sequencing was by immunoSEQ multiplex PCR. The sample holds approximately 350,000 clones, 87% seen once. Findings and caveats of the study: Placebo recipients trailed vaccine recipients in spike-specific TCR breadth. Recipients of either vaccine or placebo displayed similar breadth of non-spike TCRs.

Trimming removed 7 bases from V and 5 bases from J, with 11 bases in between. The CDR3 has 12 amino acids. The V gene's germline CDR1 is MNHEY and CDR2 SVGAGI. Sample treatment: 15 to 20 received Ad26.COV2.S at low or high dose, single or two shots; several received placebo; per-sample allocation not given. Sampling took place 63 days after the first vaccine or placebo injection. Participants' vaccine, an Ad26 vector, delivered Wuhan-strain SARS-CoV-2 spike. The genes are TRBV6-5 and TRBJ1-1; D remains ambiguous. This TCR derives from a person between 18 and 59 years old who received the Ad26.COV2.S COVID-19 vaccine or a placebo. The sample consisted of peripheral blood, taken in a trial of Ad26.COV2.S vaccine versus placebo. DNA of the CDR3: TGTGCCAGCACAAGGCTATCTACTGAAGCTTTCTTT. This translates into CASTRLSTEAFF.